This note documents a single T cell receptor (beta chain) sequence. Its antigen is as yet unknown. It was from resections taken during corrective heart surgery that the thymus tissue came. Healthy Finnish infants undergoing corrective surgery for congenital heart defects were the donors. This entry is derived from a study of human thymus T cells. Broader study findings: Highly overlapping thymic repertoires in unrelated individuals were reported by related research. Apparent bias marked the V and J gene usage of thymic and blood repertoires.

Some clones are missing from TCRdb's copy, which holds only in-frame ones; the method was immunoSEQ multiplex PCR. The sample lists some 72,000 clones, around 96% seen once, with approximately 0.03% in the top ten. With 1 base removed from V and 0 bases from J, the gap between germline ends came to 16 bases. Germline V lookup: CDR1 MGHDK, CDR2 SYGVNS. The CDR3 extends over 18 amino acids. What was sequenced was thymus tissue. The gene calls are TRBV25-1 and TRBJ1-5, with unresolved D. The TCR sequence derives from a boy under two years old with a congenital heart defect but otherwise immunologically healthy. The CDR3 is CASSECMRSVSSNQPQHF. In DNA form, the CDR3 reads TGTGCCAGCAGTGAATGTATGAGGTCGGTATCTAGCAATCAGCCCCAGCATTTT.